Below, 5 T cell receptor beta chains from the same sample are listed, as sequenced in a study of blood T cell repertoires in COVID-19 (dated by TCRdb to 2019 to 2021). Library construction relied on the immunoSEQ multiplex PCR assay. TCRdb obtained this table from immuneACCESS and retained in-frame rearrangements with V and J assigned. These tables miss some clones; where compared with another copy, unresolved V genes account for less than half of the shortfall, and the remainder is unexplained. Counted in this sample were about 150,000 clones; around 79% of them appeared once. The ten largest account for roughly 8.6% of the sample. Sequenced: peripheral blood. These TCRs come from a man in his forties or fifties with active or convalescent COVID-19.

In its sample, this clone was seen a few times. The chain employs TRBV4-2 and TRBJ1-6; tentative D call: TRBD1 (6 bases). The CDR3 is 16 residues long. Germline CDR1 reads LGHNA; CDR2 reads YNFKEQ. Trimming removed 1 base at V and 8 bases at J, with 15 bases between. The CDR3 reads CASSQVQAGDHSPLHF. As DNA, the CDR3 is TGTGCCAGCAGCCAAGTACAGGCAGGGGATCATTCACCCCTCCACTTT.

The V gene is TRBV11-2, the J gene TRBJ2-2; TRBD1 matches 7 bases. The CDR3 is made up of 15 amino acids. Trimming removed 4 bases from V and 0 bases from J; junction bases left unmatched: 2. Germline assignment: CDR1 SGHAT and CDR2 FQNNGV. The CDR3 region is CASSSGTANTGELFF. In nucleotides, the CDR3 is TGTGCCAGCAGCTCCGGGACAGCGAACACCGGGGAGCTGTTTTTT.

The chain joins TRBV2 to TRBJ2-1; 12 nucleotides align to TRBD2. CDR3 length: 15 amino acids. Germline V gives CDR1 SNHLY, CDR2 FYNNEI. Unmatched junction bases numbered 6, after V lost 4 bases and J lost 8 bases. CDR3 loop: CASSVGLAGTDEQFF. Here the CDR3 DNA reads TGTGCCAGCAGTGTTGGACTAGCGGGAACCGATGAGCAGTTCTTC.

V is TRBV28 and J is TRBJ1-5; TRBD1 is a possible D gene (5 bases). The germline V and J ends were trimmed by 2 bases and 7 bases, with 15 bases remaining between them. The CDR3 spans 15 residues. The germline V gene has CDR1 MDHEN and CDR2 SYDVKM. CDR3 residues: CASSLTGERRQPQHF. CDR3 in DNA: TGTGCCAGCAGTTTAACGGGGGAGCGGCGCCAGCCCCAGCATTTT.

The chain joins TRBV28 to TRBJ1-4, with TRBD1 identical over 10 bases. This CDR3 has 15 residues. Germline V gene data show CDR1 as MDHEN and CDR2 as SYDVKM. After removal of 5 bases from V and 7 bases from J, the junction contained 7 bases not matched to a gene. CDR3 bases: TGTGCCAGCAGTACCGACAGGGGGCTTAGTGAAAAACTGTTTTTT. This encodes CASSTDRGLSEKLFF.